Listed below are T cell receptor beta chains from one sample, sequenced in a study of blood T cell repertoires in COVID-19. The method was immunoSEQ multiplex PCR; TCRdb's version includes in-frame clones alone and lacks a portion of them. The sample consists of around 200,000 clones, over 80% of them appearing once. The source material was peripheral blood. These receptors were obtained from a woman aged 40 to 49 with COVID-19, enrolled during active disease. CDR3s include the opening cysteine and the closing phenylalanine or tryptophan. D genes are given only for firm matches. Expanded clones get a size class; other rows say once, few or many, or leave the size out.

TRBV6-2/TRBV6-3	NA	TRBJ2-7	NA	CASSSPARESYEQYF	TGTGCCAGCAGTTCCCCCGCCCGGGAGTCCTACGAGCAGTACTTC
TRBV5-1	NA	TRBJ2-1	TRBD1	CASRGTGEINEQFF	TGCGCCAGCAGGGGGACAGGGGAGATCAATGAGCAGTTCTTC
TRBV19	NA	TRBJ2-3	TRBD1	CASSIGQGSDTQYF	TGTGCCAGTAGTATTGGACAGGGGTCAGATACGCAGTATTTT
TRBV11-1	NA	TRBJ1-4	NA	CASSFREANEKLFF	TGTGCCAGCAGCTTTCGGGAAGCTAATGAAAAACTGTTTTTT
TRBV6-5	few	TRBJ2-7	TRBD2	CASREGGSHHEQYF	TGTGCCAGCAGGGAGGGAGGGTCCCACCACGAGCAGTACTTC
TRBV5-1	few	TRBJ2-7	NA	CASSPTPGTPSYEQYF	TGCGCCAGCAGCCCAACACCCGGGACTCCCTCCTACGAGCAGTACTTC
TRBV5-4	NA	TRBJ2-7	TRBD2	CASSQSSGRSSYEQYF	TGTGCCAGCAGCCAAAGTAGCGGGAGGAGTTCCTACGAGCAGTACTTC
TRBV6-5	once	TRBJ2-1	NA	CAGKAVAWPGKQFF	TGTGCCGGGAAGGCGGTAGCGTGGCCCGGAAAGCAGTTCTTC
TRBV29-1	NA	TRBJ2-1	NA	CSVESESVIDEQFF	TGCAGCGTTGAATCGGAGTCGGTTATAGATGAGCAGTTCTTC
TRBV5-4	NA	TRBJ2-5	NA	CASSSVQETQYF	TGTGCCAGCAGCTCAGTACAAGAGACCCAGTACTTC
TRBV19	NA	TRBJ1-1	NA	CASSPGNTEAFF	TGTGCCAGTAGCCCCGGGAACACTGAAGCTTTCTTT
TRBV13	once	TRBJ2-7	TRBD1	CASSSYRDRAIGEQYF	TGTGCCAGCAGCTCATACCGGGACAGGGCGATTGGAGAGCAGTACTTC
TRBV27	NA	TRBJ1-6	NA	CASSLESGAYNSPLHF	TGTGCCAGCAGTTTGGAGTCAGGGGCCTATAATTCACCCCTCCACTTT
TRBV6-1	NA	TRBJ2-3	TRBD2	CASSELAGGPDTQYF	TGTGCCAGCAGTGAACTAGCGGGGGGGCCAGATACGCAGTATTTT
TRBV29-1	NA	TRBJ2-5	TRBD1	CSVSHRPGRQGRKETQYF	TGCAGCGTTTCCCACCGCCCAGGTAGACAGGGGAGAAAGGAGACCCAGTACTTC
TRBV29-1	few	TRBJ2-7	NA	CSACGQDKKQYF	TGCAGCGCTTGCGGGCAGGATAAAAAGCAGTACTTC
TRBV28	NA	TRBJ1-2	NA	CALGGDNYGYTF	TGTGCCCTCGGGGGGGATAACTATGGCTACACCTTC
TRBV11-2	NA	TRBJ2-5	NA	CASSLQRGGETQYF	TGTGCCAGCAGCTTACAAAGAGGGGGAGAGACCCAGTACTTC
TRBV28	NA	TRBJ1-1	NA	CASSLNDLVVDTEAFF	TGTGCCAGCAGTTTAAACGATCTCGTAGTGGACACTGAAGCTTTCTTT
TRBV5-6	NA	TRBJ2-1	NA	CASSFGRDEQFF	TGTGCCAGCAGCTTCGGGCGGGATGAGCAGTTCTTC
TRBV10-3	few	TRBJ1-6	TRBD1	CATGGTGTNSPLHF	TGTGCCACCGGGGGGACAGGGACCAATTCACCCCTCCACTTT
TRBV7-8	once	TRBJ2-3	TRBD2	CASSVSRDYLTQYF	TGTGCCAGCAGCGTGTCCCGGGACTACCTCACGCAGTATTTT
TRBV28	once	TRBJ1-2	NA	CASSSGRVNYGYTF	TGTGCCAGCAGTTCCGGCAGGGTCAACTATGGCTACACCTTC
TRBV15	NA	TRBJ2-6	TRBD1	CATSDRVPSGANVLTF	TGTGCCACCAGCGACAGGGTCCCCTCTGGGGCCAACGTCCTGACTTTC
TRBV27	NA	TRBJ1-4	TRBD1	CASSPLQQGINEKLFF	TGTGCCAGCAGTCCCCTCCAACAGGGGATTAATGAAAAACTGTTTTTT
TRBV5-1	NA	TRBJ2-3	TRBD1	CASSRDSGTDTQYF	TGCGCCAGCAGCCGGGACAGCGGCACAGATACGCAGTATTTT
TRBV14	once	TRBJ2-2	TRBD2	CASSQEGGLAGVGELFF	TGTGCCAGCAGCCAAGAAGGTGGACTAGCGGGAGTTGGGGAGCTGTTTTTT
TRBV27	NA	TRBJ2-5	TRBD2	CASSPTSGYRTQYF	TGTGCCAGCAGTCCGACTAGCGGGTATAGGACCCAGTACTTC
TRBV5-1	NA	TRBJ2-7	TRBD2	CASTRDEAGGYEQYF	TGCGCCAGCACCCGTGATGAGGCGGGAGGGTACGAGCAGTACTTC
TRBV6-4	NA	TRBJ2-5	NA	CASSASPWGGAETQYF	TGTGCCAGCAGTGCCTCCCCTTGGGGGGGGGCAGAGACCCAGTACTTC
TRBV7-6	NA	TRBJ2-5	TRBD2	CASSLLASGRQETQYF	TGTGCCAGCAGCTTATTAGCTAGCGGGAGGCAAGAGACCCAGTACTTC
TRBV18	NA	TRBJ2-5	TRBD2	CASSSTSGQETQYF	TGTGCCAGCTCATCCACTAGCGGCCAAGAGACCCAGTACTTC
TRBV28	NA	TRBJ1-4	NA	CASSFSGREKLFF	TGTGCCAGCAGTTTTTCAGGGCGTGAAAAACTGTTTTTT
TRBV27	NA	TRBJ2-7	TRBD1	CASSLHFTGTGDYEQYF	TGTGCCAGCAGTTTACATTTCACCGGGACAGGGGACTACGAGCAGTACTTC
TRBV29-1	NA	TRBJ2-7	NA	CSVVSRSSYEQYF	TGCAGCGTTGTAAGTAGGAGCTCCTACGAGCAGTACTTC
TRBV11-2	NA	TRBJ1-1	NA	CASSLVQSTEAFF	TGTGCCAGCAGCTTAGTACAGAGCACTGAAGCTTTCTTT